Following are 12 T cell receptor beta chains from one sample sequenced in a study of spatial heterogeneity in lung cancer. As to time point: sample taken at primary tumor resection. Extraction of whole RNA from tumor, nontumor lung or frozen PBMC preceded unsorted sequencing. Each CDR3 protein gets one entry after TCRdb re-called the 5' RACE reads with MiXCR. The table lists some 41,000 distinct CDR3 sequences, 6% to 7.5% of them singletons. The sample consisted of PBMCs, taken at surgery. The receptors derive from a female donor with early-stage non-small cell lung cancer.

This clonotype was detected ten times or more. The chain employs TRBV28 and TRBJ1-1; D may be TRBD1 (5 bases). V shed 1 base and J shed 9 bases, with 21 bases lying between them. Germline values: CDR1 MDHEN, CDR2 SYDVKM. The CDR3 covers 16 residues. The CDR3 nucleotides are TGTGCCAGCAGTTTATTCAATGCTGGGGCGATATACAAAGCTTTCTTT. Translated, it gives CASSLFNAGAIYKAFF.

This clonotype was observed many times. The chain joins TRBV27 to TRBJ1-1; 7 bases fit TRBD1. CDR1 and CDR2 from the germline V gene are MNHEY and SMNVEV (reference sequence). With 2 bases clipped from V and 1 base from J, the junction kept 7 bases outside the gene matches. CDR3 length equals 16 residues. CDR3: CASSLEGATANTEAFF. CDR3 DNA sequence: TGTGCCAGCAGTTTAGAGGGGGCGACGGCGAACACTGAAGCTTTCTTT.

This chain joins TRBV3-1 and TRBJ2-5; D remains unclear. V shed 6 bases and J shed 5 bases, with 19 bases lying between them. Germline V gene lookup returns CDR1 LGHDT and CDR2 YNNKEL (reference sequence). CDR3 length: 15 residues. The CDR3 nucleotides read TGTGCCAGCAGATACGCCGCGGCCCTTCAGGAGACCCAGTACTTC. Protein sequence: CASRYAAALQETQYF.

In this sample, this clonotype turned up a few times. V and J are TRBV28 and TRBJ1-5, with D hard to call. CDR3 length: 16 residues. In germline, CDR1 is MDHEN, CDR2 SYDVKM. Trimming left V 6 bases short and J 0 bases short, with 15 bases between. The CDR3 is CASRQLDGNSNQPQHF. The CDR3 DNA reads TGTGCCAGCAGGCAATTGGACGGGAATAGCAATCAGCCCCAGCATTTT.

The rearrangement uses TRBV27 and TRBJ2-1; 7 positions agree with TRBD1. This CDR3 has 22 amino acids. V lost 2 bases and J lost 4; bases outside the gene matches: 26. From germline, CDR1 is MNHEY and CDR2 SMNVEV (reference sequence). In DNA, the CDR3 is TGTGCCAGCAGTTTAGCCGAGGGGGCCGCCCCGGCAGGAGCGGTTCATTACAATGAGCAGTTCTTC. It encodes CASSLAEGAAPAGAVHYNEQFF.

Ten or more counts support this clonotype. The chain combines TRBV7-2 with TRBJ2-1, with 9 bases matching TRBD1. The germline V gene has CDR1 SGHTA and CDR2 FQGNSA. Trimming removed 8 bases from V and 5 bases from J; junction bases left unmatched: 7. The CDR3 consists of 14 residues. CDR3 in DNA: TGTGCCAGCGTCCCGGGACAGGGTGACAATGAGCAGTTCTTC. Translating it yields CASVPGQGDNEQFF.

This clonotype appeared many times. The chain's CDR3 is CASYRQTQYF. The CDR3 bases are TGTGCCAGCTACAGACAGACCCAGTACTTC. The chain links TRBV2 to TRBJ2-5; D ambiguous. Germline V CDR1 and CDR2: SNHLY, FYNNEI. V shed 8 bases and J shed 6 bases, with 7 bases lying between them. The CDR3 runs to 10 residues.

This clonotype was observed at least ten times. At one of its ends the junction is not consistent with the germline gene, which may arise from a read error. This chain uses TRBV12-3 or TRBV12-4 with TRBJ1-6; D ambiguous. CDR3 length equals 12 residues. The CDR3: CASSSNNSPLHF. DNA for the CDR3: TGTGCCAGCAGCTCCAATAATTCACCCCTCCACTTT.

The chain has TRBV29-1 and TRBJ2-3; D is possibly TRBD2 (6 bases). V lost 7 bases and J lost 7, with 18 bases in between. The germline gives CDR1 SQVTM, CDR2 ANQGSEA. This CDR3 spans 13 amino acids. The CDR3: CSAIPAGWNTQYF. In nucleotides, the CDR3 is TGCAGCGCAATCCCTGCGGGGTGGAATACGCAGTATTTT.

This clonotype was counted ten times or more. V gene TRBV29-1 combines with J gene TRBJ1-2; the match to TRBD1 covers 8 bases. The CDR3 is 12 amino acids. The V gene's germline CDR1 is SQVTM and CDR2 ANQGSEA. V was pared by 7 bases and J by 2 bases, with 3 bases of the junction left unmatched. The CDR3 is CSAGQGNYGYTF. The CDR3 bases are TGCAGCGCCGGACAGGGAAACTATGGCTACACCTTC.

This clonotype was counted a few times. The rearrangement uses TRBV29-1 and TRBJ2-7, with a weak D call TRBD1 (6 bases). Trimming pared 0 bases from V and 0 bases from J, leaving 15 bases between. CDR1 is SQVTM, CDR2 ANQGSEA, per germline. This CDR3 spans 16 amino acids. CDR3 residues: CSVEDSTGRSSYEQYF. Here the CDR3 DNA reads TGCAGCGTTGAAGACTCGACAGGCCGAAGCTCCTACGAGCAGTACTTC.

The V call is TRBV29-1, the J call TRBJ1-1; D might be TRBD1 (5 bases). The CDR3 contains 14 residues. V lost 1 base to trimming and J lost 0 bases, with 9 bases between them. CDR1 and CDR2 from the germline V gene are SQVTM and ANQGSEA. This CDR3 is CSVEVKGLNTEAFF. The CDR3 nucleotides are TGCAGCGTTGAAGTAAAGGGGTTGAACACTGAAGCTTTCTTT.